The rows below give T cell receptor beta chains drawn from one sample of a study of control samples from healthy donors and cancer patients. Here immunoSEQ multiplex PCR was the method, and the copy in TCRdb shows in-frame clones only, minus some. Of 50,000 to 55,000 clones listed, roughly 90% are singletons. Sequenced material: PBMCs. Every receptor here comes from a man between 35 and 55 years old with colorectal cancer. Each CDR3 is given with its conserved first and last residue. The D gene is left open where the match is weak. Clone sizes are given selectively: once, few, many, or a class where the clone is expanded.

TRBJ1-1 | - | TRBV27 | - | CASRNNPGSNTEAFF | TGTGCCAGCAGGAATAACCCGGGATCGAACACTGAAGCTTTCTTT
TRBJ2-1 | - | TRBV4-1 | - | CASSLTLNEQFF | TGCGCCAGCAGCCTTACACTCAATGAGCAGTTCTTC
TRBJ1-1 | TRBD1 | TRBV7-9 | few | CASSSKDRGRGTEAFF | TGTGCCAGCAGCTCCAAGGACAGGGGGCGGGGCACTGAAGCTTTCTTT
TRBJ2-1 | - | TRBV5-4 | - | CASSLVFGAGTNNEQFF | TGTGCCAGCAGCTTGGTCTTCGGAGCGGGCACTAACAATGAGCAGTTCTTC
TRBJ2-7 | - | TRBV11-3 | - | CASSLAATVREQYF | TGTGCCAGCAGCTTAGCGGCGACAGTCAGAGAGCAGTACTTC
TRBJ2-7 | - | TRBV27 | - | CASSSGYEQYF | TGTGCCAGCAGTTCCGGCTACGAGCAGTACTTC
TRBJ2-2 | - | TRBV6-5 | - | CASSQDPTGELFF | TGTGCCAGCAGCCAGGACCCGACAGGGGAGCTGTTTTTT
TRBJ2-3 | TRBD1 | TRBV7-9 | - | CASSSPPGQGPGHGQYF | TGTGCCAGCAGCAGCCCCCCGGGACAGGGACCGGGTCACGGGCAGTATTTT
TRBJ1-2 | - | TRBV9 | - | CASSVLSDPYGYTF | TGTGCCAGCAGCGTATTGTCGGACCCATATGGCTACACCTTC
TRBJ1-6 | - | TRBV4-3 | - | CASSQDPRVSTSPLHF | TGCGCCAGCAGCCAAGATCCACGAGTCTCCACATCACCCCTCCACTTT
TRBJ2-3 | TRBD2 | TRBV19 | once | CASSMTSGATDTQYF | TGTGCCAGTAGTATGACTAGCGGGGCCACAGATACGCAGTATTTT
TRBJ1-2 | - | TRBV11-2 | - | CASSLDSGHLTKFYGYTF | TGTGCCAGCAGCTTAGATTCCGGCCATCTTACGAAGTTCTATGGCTACACCTTC
TRBJ2-7 | TRBD2 | TRBV6-5 | - | CASNRGGLAGNWQYF | TGTGCCAGCAATAGAGGGGGGCTAGCGGGAAACTGGCAGTACTTC
TRBJ2-7 | TRBD2 | TRBV20-1 | - | CSASASSGFVYEQYF | TGCAGTGCTAGTGCGTCTAGCGGGTTCGTCTACGAGCAGTACTTC
TRBJ2-1 | TRBD2 | TRBV27 | - | CASSLYGTSGRNEQFF | TGTGCCAGCAGTTTATATGGGACTAGCGGGAGAAATGAGCAGTTCTTC
TRBJ1-2 | - | TRBV4-3 | - | CASSQDLDWGAQGYGYTF | TGCGCCAGCAGCCAAGACTTGGATTGGGGGGCGCAGGGCTATGGCTACACCTTC
TRBJ1-4 | - | TRBV7-8 | - | CASSLEGHWELFF | TGTGCCAGCAGCTTAGAGGGACATTGGGAACTGTTTTTT
TRBJ2-4 | - | TRBV6-1 | - | CASSGRGAGAKNIQYF | TGTGCCAGCAGTGGCAGAGGAGCGGGTGCCAAAAACATTCAGTACTTC
TRBJ2-4 | - | TRBV27 | - | CASSLSRMVGSFIQYF | TGTGCCAGCAGTTTATCGAGAATGGTTGGCAGCTTCATTCAGTACTTC
TRBJ2-1 | - | TRBV5-4 | - | CASSLESKEEQFF | TGTGCCAGCAGCTTGGAGAGCAAGGAGGAGCAGTTCTTC
TRBJ1-2 | - | TRBV19 | - | CASSFRDIVLPGYTF | TGTGCCAGTAGTTTTCGGGACATCGTTCTCCCTGGCTACACCTTC
TRBJ1-2 | TRBD1 | TRBV19 | few | CASSLRTGVGSASGYTF | TGTGCCAGTAGTTTACGGACAGGGGTAGGGTCGGCTTCTGGCTACACCTTC